This T cell receptor beta chain stems from a study of blood T cells in healthy people across ages. Germline V gene sequence: CDR1 ENHRY, CDR2 SYGVKD. Germline trimming cut 5 bases from V and 0 bases from J; bases unmatched to any gene: 1. This CDR3 comprises 16 residues. Then a second PCR, running roughly 7 to 11 cycles, was carried out with a sample-barcoded 5' primer and a J-beta primer mix. TCRdb reanalysed the 5' RACE reads using MiXCR and keeps one entry per CDR3 protein. The sample includes hundreds of thousands of distinct CDR3 sequences, 62% of them seen just once. General study findings and limits: Higher diversity, along with more naive CD4+ cells, distinguished long-lived donors from aged donors.

A word on this clonotype: What it recognizes is unknown.

This TCR was recovered from a man younger than 40 in good health. The chain joins TRBV10-3 to TRBJ2-1, with TRBD2 matching 13 bases. The sequencing input was blood. The CDR3 bases are TGTGCCATCAGTACTAGCGGGGGGGCCTCCTACAATGAGCAGTTCTTC. Translation: CAISTSGGASYNEQFF.